This passage covers 27 T cell receptor beta chains from one sample sequenced in a study of identical twins. TCRdb independently ran MiXCR on the 5' RACE reads; one entry per CDR3 protein. The sample yields 700,000 or so distinct CDR3 sequences, about 20% seen once. The same sample was also used in a study of T cells expressing NK-cell markers.

Sequencing was carried out using PBMCs. The receptors originated from a woman in her late teens or twenties in good health.

J is TRBJ2-2 and V is TRBV6-2 or TRBV6-3; D gene uncertain. From germline, CDR1 is MNHEY and CDR2 SVGEGT. The CDR3 has 19 amino acids. The V end lost 3 bases, the J end lost 0 bases, and 20 bases lay between the germline ends. The chain's CDR3 is CASSYLRSYGSPNTGELFF. CDR3 coding DNA: TGTGCCAGCAGTTATTTACGGTCGTACGGATCTCCGAACACCGGGGAGCTGTTTTTT.

The chain carries TRBV6-1 and TRBJ2-3, with D possibly being TRBD1 (6 bases). Trimming took 6 bases from V and 2 from J, leaving 24 bases between them. Germline values: CDR1 MNHNS, CDR2 SASEGT. CDR3 length equals 18 residues. The CDR3 sequence is CASREDSRPKGVTDTQYF. CDR3 DNA: TGTGCCAGCAGGGAGGACAGCCGTCCGAAGGGAGTCACAGATACGCAGTATTTT.

The chain is built from TRBV25-1 and TRBJ2-1; D ambiguous. This CDR3 contains 13 residues. CDR1 is MGHDK, CDR2 SYGVNS, per germline. V was cut by 7 bases and J by 9 bases, with 16 bases left in between. The DNA for the CDR3 is TGTGCCAGCAATCAGGAGCTCCTTGGTGAGCAGTTCTTC. Translation: CASNQELLGEQFF.

This clonotype appeared many times. V and J are TRBV29-1 and TRBJ2-1, with 10 bases lining up with TRBD2. Trimming took 3 bases from V and 0 from J; bases not matched to a gene: 2. This CDR3 has 15 residues. The germline CDR1 and CDR2 sequences are SQVTM and ANQGSEA. CDR3 nucleotides: TGCAGCGTTGACGGACTAGCGGTCTCCTACAATGAGCAGTTCTTC. This translates into CSVDGLAVSYNEQFF.

The chain links TRBV7-6 to TRBJ2-1, with 7 bases lining up with TRBD1. In germline, CDR1 is SGHVS, CDR2 FNYEAQ. After removal of 5 bases from V and 0 bases from J, the junction contained 10 bases not matched to a gene. The CDR3 is 17 amino acids. CDR3 sequence (DNA): TGTGCCAGCAGCCGGAGCGCCGGGACAGCCTCCTACAATGAGCAGTTCTTC. Translating gives CASSRSAGTASYNEQFF.

The sample holds a few counts of this clonotype. The rearrangement uses TRBV4-3 and TRBJ2-1; D is perhaps TRBD1 (6 bases). Germline V gene lookup returns CDR1 LGHNA and CDR2 YSLEER. The CDR3 runs to 15 residues. The ends were cut back, 4 bases at V and 3 bases at J, with 13 bases in the middle. The CDR3 DNA reads TGCGCCAGCAGCCCAGGGGCAACCTACTACAATGAGCAGTTCTTC. It is translated as CASSPGATYYNEQFF.

In this sample, this clonotype is medium-sized. The CDR3 sequence is CASSSGQGPSYEQYF. The CDR3 nucleotides are TGTGCCAGCAGCTCCGGACAGGGTCCGTCCTACGAGCAGTACTTC. V and J are TRBV7-8 and TRBJ2-7, with 8 positions matching TRBD1. Germline V CDR1 and CDR2: SGHVS, FQNEAQ. The V and J ends lost 4 bases and 1 base, in that order; junction bases with no gene match: 6. The CDR3 is made up of 15 amino acids.

The V and J genes are TRBV6-1 and TRBJ2-1; no clear D. Germline-derived CDR1 and CDR2 are MNHNS and SASEGT. V lost 6 bases and J 0 bases, leaving 21 bases between the germline ends. The CDR3 is 18 amino acids. The CDR3 DNA is TGTGCCAGCAGCCCTGTTAGTGGAACAAGAAGCTCCTACAATGAGCAGTTCTTC. This sequence encodes CASSPVSGTRSSYNEQFF.

This rearrangement joins TRBV12-3 or TRBV12-4 to TRBJ2-1; D not certain. This CDR3 region has 11 residues. V gave up 3 bases and J gave up 8 bases, with 5 bases separating them. The CDR3 sequence: CASSFGYEQFF. Written as DNA, the CDR3 is TGTGCCAGCAGTTTCGGGTATGAGCAGTTCTTC.

The sample holds a few counts of this clonotype. The junction departs from the called germline gene at one end, perhaps through a read error. The V call is TRBV5-1, the J call TRBJ2-2, with D possibly matching TRBD2 (5 bases). The CDR3 runs 14 residues. Germline V lookup: CDR1 SGHRS, CDR2 YFSETQ. The CDR3 DNA reads TGCGCCAGCAGTTTGGACTCTCACACCGGGGAGCTGTTTTTT. Translation: CASSLDSHTGELFF.

The chain combines TRBV12-3 or TRBV12-4 with TRBJ2-3, with 9 bases aligning to TRBD2. The ends lost 4 bases at V and 5 bases at J; junction bases unmatched: 4. The CDR3 length is 14 residues. The CDR3 coding sequence is TGTGCCAGCAGTTATAGCGGGAGTATAGATACGCAGTATTTT. Translation gives CASSYSGSIDTQYF.

This chain joins TRBV20-1 and TRBJ2-5, with 9 bases that match TRBD1. The J segment lost 5 bases and the V segment lost 3 bases, leaving 7 bases of the junction unmatched. This CDR3 has 14 amino acids. Germline CDR1 is DFQATT and CDR2 is SNEGSKA (reference sequence). The CDR3 protein is CSARPTGGGETQYF. The CDR3 DNA sequence: TGCAGTGCTAGGCCGACAGGGGGGGGGGAGACCCAGTACTTC.

About this clonotype itself: A much larger clone differs by one base, so this may be a read error. The chain employs TRBV20-1 and TRBJ2-7, with 14 nucleotides matching TRBD2. This CDR3 contains 15 residues. Germline V lookup: CDR1 DFQATT, CDR2 SNEGSKA (reference sequence). Unmatched junction bases numbered 11, after V lost 4 bases and J lost 9 bases. CDR3 nucleotide sequence: TGCAGTGCTACCAAAAGACTAGCGGGGGGGAACGTGCAGTACTTC. Translating gives CSATKRLAGGNVQYF.

This clonotype was seen only a few times. The chain employs TRBV7-8 and TRBJ2-2, with 9 bases that match TRBD2. With V trimmed by 5 bases and J by 5 bases, 9 bases remained unmatched. Germline lookup yields CDR1 SGHVS and CDR2 FQNEAQ. There are 16 residues in the CDR3. The CDR3 sequence is CASSPGPSGGTGELFF. The CDR3 region has the DNA TGTGCCAGCAGCCCCGGGCCGAGCGGGGGGACCGGGGAGCTGTTTTTT.

The chain recombines TRBV4-3 with TRBJ2-5; D perhaps matches TRBD2 (5 bases). V lost 0 bases and J 1 base, leaving 9 bases between the germline ends. The CDR3 consists of 15 residues. Germline values: CDR1 LGHNA, CDR2 YSLEER. The CDR3 nucleotides read TGCGCCAGCAGCCAAGATCTGACTATCCAAGAGACCCAGTACTTC. This encodes CASSQDLTIQETQYF.

This clonotype was counted many times. The chain links TRBV3-1 to TRBJ2-7, with 7 nucleotides matching TRBD1. The CDR3 is 15 amino acids. The trim removed 5 bases at V and 0 bases at J, leaving 7 bases unmatched. Germline CDR1 and CDR2: LGHDT and YNNKEL (reference sequence). The CDR3 region is CASSDRDSSSYEQYF. The CDR3, as DNA: TGTGCCAGCAGCGACCGGGACAGCAGCTCCTACGAGCAGTACTTC.

This clonotype was detected ten times or more. The chain carries TRBV29-1 and TRBJ2-1; 9 bases line up with TRBD2. Germline V gene data show CDR1 as SQVTM and CDR2 as ANQGSEA. Trimming removed 2 bases from V and 0 bases from J; junction bases left unmatched: 5. There are 16 residues in the CDR3. DNA for the CDR3: TGCAGCGTTGAATCTAGCGGGGTAAGCTCCTACAATGAGCAGTTCTTC. Amino acids: CSVESSGVSSYNEQFF.

In its sample, this clonotype was seen a few times. The rearrangement links TRBV5-1 to TRBJ2-1; weak D call: TRBD1 (6 bases). V was shortened by 7 bases and J by 4 bases, with 12 bases between the two germline ends. Germline CDR1 SGHRS, CDR2 YFSETQ. This CDR3 is built from 13 residues. CDR3 sequence: CASALDRYNEQFF. CDR3 DNA sequence: TGCGCCAGCGCCCTGGACAGATACAATGAGCAGTTCTTC.

The V and J genes are TRBV7-2 and TRBJ1-2; D is perhaps TRBD1 (6 bases). Germline V CDR1 and CDR2: SGHTA, FQGNSA. V was shortened by 6 bases and J by 4 bases, with 15 bases between the two germline ends. The CDR3 has 14 residues. CDR3 amino acids: CASRRAGQTYGYTF. The DNA of the CDR3 is TGTGCCAGCAGACGGGCGGGACAAACCTATGGCTACACCTTC. The full variable domain, its missing parts supplied by reference TRBV7-2 and TRBJ1-2, is GAGVSQSPSNKVTEKGKDVELRCDPISGHTALYWYRQSLGQGLEFLIYFQGNSAPDKSGLPSDRFSAERTGGSVSTLTIQRTQQEDSAVYLCASRRAGQTYGYTFGSGTRLTVV.

This clonotype was picked up a small number of times. V and J are TRBV7-9 and TRBJ2-1; unclear D gene. The CDR3 contains 11 residues. The V and J ends lost 6 bases and 8 bases respectively, with 8 bases between them. Germline V gene lookup returns CDR1 SEHNR and CDR2 FQNEAQ (reference sequence). This chain's CDR3 is CASSRGYEQFF. The CDR3, as DNA: TGTGCCAGCAGTCGTGGCTATGAGCAGTTCTTC.

The genes are TRBV6-5 and TRBJ2-7; possible D gene TRBD1, 6 bases. The germline V and J ends were trimmed by 0 bases and 5 bases, with 14 bases remaining between them. Germline V lookup: CDR1 MNHEY, CDR2 SVGAGI. The CDR3 sequence is 15 residues long. The CDR3, as DNA: TGTGCCAGCAGTTACTCGATATGGGGGCAGGACGAGCAGTACTTC. It specifies CASSYSIWGQDEQYF.

The chain combines TRBV30 with TRBJ1-2; the D is unclear. V gave up 0 bases and J gave up 8 bases, with 7 bases separating them. The CDR3 totals 11 residues. Germline loops: CDR1 GTSNPN, CDR2 SVGIG (reference sequence). The CDR3 loop is CAWSVHVGYTF. The CDR3 bases are TGTGCCTGGAGTGTACATGTGGGCTACACCTTC.

This clonotype was detected a few times. This chain joins TRBV13 and TRBJ2-7; weak D call: TRBD1 (5 bases). The CDR3 sequence is 15 residues long. Trimming removed 5 bases from V and 6 bases from J, with 20 bases in between. In germline, CDR1 is PRHDT, CDR2 FYEKMQ (reference sequence). The CDR3 loop is CASSPPGPRESEQYF. CDR3 sequence (DNA): TGTGCCAGCAGCCCCCCCGGCCCCAGGGAATCCGAGCAGTACTTC.

This clonotype was seen at least ten times. The genes are TRBV5-1 and TRBJ2-1, with D possibly called TRBD1 or TRBD2 (5 bases each). This CDR3 region has 19 residues. V dropped 4 bases and J dropped 4 bases, with 27 bases sitting between them. The germline gives CDR1 SGHRS, CDR2 YFSETQ. The CDR3 sequence is CASSPQGMSRSGSYNEQFF. CDR3 sequence (DNA): TGCGCCAGCAGCCCCCAGGGTATGAGCCGGTCGGGATCATACAATGAGCAGTTCTTC.

The table lists this clonotype with a few counts. The J gene is TRBJ2-2, the V gene TRBV11-2, with 7 positions matching TRBD1. V trimming: 5 bases; J trimming: 3 bases; junction bases outside the gene matches: 3. Germline V lookup: CDR1 SGHAT, CDR2 FQNNGV. The CDR3 totals 14 residues. This CDR3 is CASSVDRDTGELFF. The CDR3 coding sequence is TGTGCCAGCAGCGTCGACAGGGACACCGGGGAGCTGTTTTTT.

This sequence joins TRBV7-8 and TRBJ2-3, with 8 bases that match TRBD1. Germline V lookup: CDR1 SGHVS, CDR2 FQNEAQ. CDR3 length: 19 residues. J lost 0 bases, V lost 0 bases, and 11 bases had no gene match. CDR3 sequence (DNA): TGTGCCAGCAGCTTAGCCCAGGGGGCTACATACCTTAGCACAGATACGCAGTATTTT. Translated, it gives CASSLAQGATYLSTDTQYF.

This clonotype occurred a few times. The chain couples TRBV5-5 to TRBJ2-1; TRBD2 matches 8 bases. CDR1 and CDR2 (germline): SGHKS, YYEKEE (reference sequence). CDR3 size: 15 residues. The J segment lost 8 bases and the V segment lost 2 bases, leaving 9 bases of the junction unmatched. CDR3 protein: CASSFLTTSDDEQFF. The DNA for the CDR3 is TGTGCCAGCAGCTTTCTTACGACTAGCGACGATGAGCAGTTCTTC.